The 15 T cell receptor beta chains in this list originate from one sample, sequenced in a study of graft-versus-host responses after intestinal transplantation. This table comes from immunoSEQ multiplex PCR, and its TCRdb copy is limited to in-frame clones, with some not included. Altogether approximately 97,000 clones are present, under 95% being singletons, with the ten largest covering about 0.073%. For these receptors, no antigen is known. Sample: unstimulated CD8+ T cells sorted from spleen or lymph node cells, taken before transplant. These receptor sequences come from a human donor who was the organ donor for an intestinal transplant.

This rearrangement joins TRBV4-1 to TRBJ1-2; D unclear. Germline V gene data show CDR1 as MGHRA and CDR2 as YSYEKL. The CDR3 covers 13 residues. Trimming took off 0 bases at V and 4 bases at J, with 6 bases between the two ends. The CDR3 DNA follows: TGCGCCAGCAGCCAAGATCCCAGCTATGGCTACACCTTC. Translation: CASSQDPSYGYTF.

The V gene is TRBV7-3, the J gene TRBJ2-3, with TRBD2 as a possible D gene (5 bases). The CDR3 contains 12 residues. The germline V gene encodes CDR1 SGHTA and CDR2 FQGTGA. Trimming removed 5 bases at V and 4 bases at J, with 7 bases between. Here the CDR3 DNA reads TGTGCCAGCAGCGAGGGCCCAGATACGCAGTATTTT. Its translation: CASSEGPDTQYF.

The DNA of the CDR3 is TGTGCCAGTAGTATTAGCCCGATCTACGAGCAGTACTTC. Translation gives CASSISPIYEQYF. The chain uses TRBV19 and TRBJ2-7, with unresolved D. Trimming stripped 3 bases from V and 3 bases from J, with 9 bases between. The CDR3 has 13 residues. Germline values: CDR1 LNHDA, CDR2 SQIVND (reference sequence).

This rearrangement joins TRBV5-1 to TRBJ1-2, with 10 positions matching TRBD1. CDR3 size: 16 residues. Germline lookup yields CDR1 SGHRS and CDR2 YFSETQ. Losses at the gene ends were 5 bases for V and 4 bases for J; bases not matched to a gene: 11. In nucleotides, the CDR3 is TGCGCCAGCAGTTCCGGGACAGGGGAGTCCCTCTATGGCTACACCTTC. Its translation: CASSSGTGESLYGYTF.

V and J are TRBV7-3 and TRBJ2-7; TRBD1 is a possible D gene (7 bases). Trimming left V 4 bases short and J 1 base short, with 11 bases between. This CDR3 spans 14 amino acids. Germline assignment: CDR1 SGHTA and CDR2 FQGTGA. This CDR3 reads CASSSSGGSYEQYF. The CDR3 DNA sequence: TGTGCCAGCAGCTCCTCAGGGGGGTCCTACGAGCAGTACTTC.

The count of this clone is one. This chain connects TRBV2 to TRBJ2-7; D is possibly TRBD1 (6 bases). CDR3 length equals 15 residues. CDR1 is SNHLY, CDR2 FYNNEI, per germline. Trimming pared 7 bases from V and 1 base from J, leaving 17 bases between. The CDR3 DNA sequence: TGTGCCAGCAATTTGGGGGACAAATTATCCTACGAGCAGTACTTC. This translates into CASNLGDKLSYEQYF.

The chain couples TRBV9 to TRBJ1-2; 8 bases fit TRBD1. J was trimmed by 8 bases and V by 0 bases; bases with no gene match: 6. This CDR3 is built from 14 residues. The germline V gene has CDR1 SGDLS and CDR2 YYNGEE. CDR3 protein: CASSVAATGDGYTF. Here the CDR3 DNA reads TGTGCCAGCAGCGTAGCCGCGACAGGGGACGGCTACACCTTC. The whole variable domain, filled in from reference TRBV9 and TRBJ1-2, reads DSGVTQTPKHLITATGQRVTLRCSPRSGDLSVYWYQQSLDQGLQFLIQYYNGEERAKGNILERFSAQQFPDLHSELNLSSLELGDSALYFCASSVAATGDGYTFGSGTRLTVV.

This clone was counted a few times. The rearrangement joins TRBV30 to TRBJ1-2, with TRBD1 matching over 8 bases. Losses at the gene ends were 2 bases for V and 8 bases for J; bases not matched to a gene: 7. From germline, CDR1 is GTSNPN and CDR2 SVGIG (reference sequence). This CDR3 spans 13 amino acids. CDR3 coding DNA: TGTGCCTGGAGTCGGACAGGGTCTATGGGCTACACCTTC. As protein: CAWSRTGSMGYTF.

V is TRBV28 and J is TRBJ2-1; 8 nucleotides match TRBD1. Germline V gene lookup returns CDR1 MDHEN and CDR2 SYDVKM. Losses at the gene ends were 6 bases for V and 1 base for J; bases not matched to a gene: 5. This CDR3 region has 15 residues. CDR3 region: CASSNDRGSYNEQFF. Written as DNA, the CDR3 is TGTGCCAGCAGCAATGACAGGGGATCCTACAATGAGCAGTTCTTC.

The chain joins TRBV30 to TRBJ1-6, with D possibly matching TRBD1 (5 bases). Germline-derived CDR1 and CDR2 are GTSNPN and SVGIG (reference sequence). The CDR3 loop spans 15 amino acids. V was pared by 3 bases and J by 11 bases, with 20 bases between. The CDR3 nucleotides are TGTGCCTGGAGGCGGGACGGGAAGGAGAATCCACCCCTCCACTTT. Amino acids: CAWRRDGKENPPLHF. Based on the CDR3 plus reference TRBV30 and TRBJ1-6, the full variable domain is SQTIHQWPATLVQPVGSPLSLECTVEGTSNPNLYWYRQAAGRGLQLLFYSVGIGQISSEVPQNLSASRPQDRQFILSSKKLLLSDSGFYLCAWRRDGKENPPLHFGNGTRLTVT.

The V and J genes are TRBV2 and TRBJ1-2; D not certain. V was clipped by 10 bases and J by 8 bases, with 14 bases between them. The CDR3 runs 11 residues. CDR1 is SNHLY, CDR2 FYNNEI, per germline. As DNA, the CDR3 is TGTGCCACCAAACTTGGGGAGGGCTACACCTTC. Amino acid sequence: CATKLGEGYTF.

The chain carries TRBV5-1 and TRBJ1-6, with D possibly matching TRBD1 (5 bases). Trimming took 4 bases from V and 10 from J, leaving 24 bases between them. The germline V gene has CDR1 SGHRS and CDR2 YFSETQ. This CDR3 comprises 17 residues. The CDR3, as DNA: TGCGCCAGCAGCGTGGGGTGGCAGGGAAAAGAAGAATCACCCCTCCACTTT. Residues: CASSVGWQGKEESPLHF.

A single count supports this clone. This chain links TRBV11-2 with TRBJ2-4; D perhaps matches TRBD2 (5 bases). V lost 0 bases to trimming and J lost 0 bases, with 9 bases between them. The CDR3 totals 16 residues. Germline V CDR1 and CDR2: SGHAT, FQNNGV. The CDR3 DNA sequence: TGTGCCAGCAGCTTAGAATGGAGGCTAGCCAAAAACATTCAGTACTTC. Residues: CASSLEWRLAKNIQYF.

The chain joins TRBV27 to TRBJ1-1; D gene uncertain. Germline CDR1 reads MNHEY; CDR2 reads SMNVEV (reference sequence). This CDR3 has 13 residues. Trimming shortened V by 8 bases and J by 1 base, and 11 bases separated the two germline ends. CDR3 loop: CASQRRGNTEAFF. The DNA of the CDR3 is TGTGCCAGCCAGAGACGCGGGAACACTGAAGCTTTCTTT.

The chain has TRBV27 and TRBJ2-3; D gene ambiguous. Germline CDR1 MNHEY, CDR2 SMNVEV (reference sequence). The CDR3 contains 14 residues. V lost 2 bases and J 0 bases, leaving 6 bases between the germline ends. CDR3 amino acids: CASSLGQSTDTQYF. In DNA, the CDR3 is TGTGCCAGCAGTTTAGGGCAGAGCACAGATACGCAGTATTTT.